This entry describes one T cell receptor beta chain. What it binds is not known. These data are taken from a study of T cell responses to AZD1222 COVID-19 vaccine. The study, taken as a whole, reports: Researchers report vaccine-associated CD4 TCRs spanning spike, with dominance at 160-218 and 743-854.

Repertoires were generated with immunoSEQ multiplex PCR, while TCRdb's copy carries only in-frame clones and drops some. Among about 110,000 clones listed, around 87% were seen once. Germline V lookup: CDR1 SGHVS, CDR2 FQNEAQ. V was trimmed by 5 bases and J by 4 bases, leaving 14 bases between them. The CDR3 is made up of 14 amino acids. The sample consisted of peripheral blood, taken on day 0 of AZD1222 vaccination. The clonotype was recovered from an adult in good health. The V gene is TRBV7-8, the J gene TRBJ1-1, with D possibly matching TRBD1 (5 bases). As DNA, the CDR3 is TGTGCCAGCAGCCCCCGGTGGGGGAGCACTGAAGCTTTCTTT. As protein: CASSPRWGSTEAFF.